The 15 T cell receptor beta chains below were found in one sample sequenced in a study of metastatic and nonmetastatic thyroid tumors. TCRdb re-clonotyped the PCR reads through MiXCR. The data hold over 35,000 clones, with approximately 13% observed a single time. Every patient was untreated before thyroid surgery. Sequencing used blood. The receptors were sampled from a female donor with papillary thyroid cancer or a benign thyroid nodule (not recorded which). Some clones in this sample may be carry-over from other donors' samples.

This clone was counted ten times or more. The gene calls are TRBV14 and TRBJ2-1; no clear D. Trimming took off 1 base at V and 2 bases at J, with 6 bases between the two ends. The CDR3 sequence is 14 residues long. From germline, CDR1 is SGHDN and CDR2 FVKESK. The CDR3 protein is CASSQAIAYNEQFF. The CDR3 region has the DNA TGTGCCAGCAGCCAAGCAATCGCCTACAATGAGCAGTTCTTC.

This clone appeared many times. The J gene is TRBJ2-3, the V gene TRBV20-1; D is undetermined. Germline CDR1 reads DFQATT; CDR2 reads SNEGSKA (reference sequence). Trimming removed 3 bases at V and 3 bases at J, with 16 bases between. CDR3 length equals 15 residues. The CDR3 DNA reads TGCAGTGCTAGTCCTCCTAACCGTGGGACAGATACGCAGTATTTT. Its translation: CSASPPNRGTDTQYF.

Many counts were recorded for this clone. This sample includes further DNA sequences coding for the same CDR3. This chain links TRBV27 with TRBJ2-3; 12 bases are a match to TRBD2. Germline loops: CDR1 MNHEY, CDR2 SMNVEV (reference sequence). The CDR3 has 15 amino acids. Losses at the gene ends were 4 bases for V and 3 bases for J; bases not matched to a gene: 2. Here the CDR3 DNA reads TGTGCCAGCAGTTCCACTAGCGGGAGGACAGATACGCAGTATTTT. This translates into CASSSTSGRTDTQYF.

V and J are TRBV30 and TRBJ1-6; D gene unclear. Germline assignment: CDR1 GTSNPN and CDR2 SVGIG (reference sequence). The length of the CDR3 is 12 residues. Trimming removed 3 bases at V and 18 bases at J, with 18 bases between. As DNA, the CDR3 is TGTGCCTGGAGCGACTCGACCCCAGTCTCCCACTTT. Protein product: CAWSDSTPVSHF.

At least ten counts were recorded for this clone. With a much larger clone just one base away, this may be a read error. This sample also contains other DNA sequences that code for the same CDR3. V usage is TRBV28 and J usage is TRBJ1-4; 9 positions match TRBD1. Germline trimming cut 6 bases from V and 8 bases from J; bases unmatched to any gene: 7. This CDR3 has 14 amino acids. Germline V gene data show CDR1 as MDHEN and CDR2 as SYDVKM. The CDR3 protein is CASSTLDRGEKLFF. The CDR3 DNA follows: TGTGCCAGCAGCACCCTCGACAGGGGGGAAAAACTGTTTTTT.

This clone occurred many times. Different DNA sequences within this sample yield the same CDR3. The chain uses TRBV6-5 and TRBJ1-1, with D possibly being TRBD1 (6 bases). V shed 2 bases and J shed 5 bases, with 15 bases lying between them. Germline V gene lookup returns CDR1 MNHEY and CDR2 SVGAGI. CDR3 length: 15 residues. CDR3 residues: CASSYRGQISTEAFF. CDR3 DNA: TGTGCCAGCAGTTACCGAGGACAGATCTCTACTGAAGCTTTCTTT.

Ten or more counts support this clone. The genes are TRBV28 and TRBJ1-5, with D unresolved. The CDR3 loop spans 17 amino acids. Germline assignment: CDR1 MDHEN and CDR2 SYDVKM. The V gene lost 6 bases and the J gene lost 6 bases, with 24 bases spanning the gap. Here the CDR3 DNA reads TGTGCCAGCAGAGCCCAGGTACTCCCGGTAGGAGGTCAGCCCCAGCATTTT. It translates to CASRAQVLPVGGQPQHF.

V and J are TRBV6-2 or TRBV6-3 and TRBJ1-2; 10 bases agree with TRBD1. CDR1 is MNHEY and CDR2 is SVGEGT in the germline V gene. This CDR3 comprises 13 residues. The V segment lost 4 bases and the J segment 4 bases; nucleotides outside the gene matches: 0. This chain's CDR3 is CASSWTGGYGYTF. The CDR3 coding sequence is TGTGCCAGCAGTTGGACAGGGGGCTATGGCTACACCTTC.

In this sample, this clone is medium-sized (0.01 to 0.1%). The rearrangement uses TRBV28 and TRBJ1-2, with 12 bases lining up with TRBD1. V shed 5 bases and J 3 bases; nucleotides not matched to a gene: 4. This CDR3 is built from 15 residues. CDR1 and CDR2 (germline): MDHEN, SYDVKM. CDR3 DNA: TGTGCCAGCAGTCCCGGGACAGGGGGCTACTATGGCTACACCTTC. Translated, it gives CASSPGTGGYYGYTF.

Notes on this clone: The junction shows a germline mismatch at one end, possibly a read error. The genes are TRBV28 and TRBJ2-1, with 10 bases aligning to TRBD2. CDR3 size: 19 residues. Germline CDR1 reads MDHEN; CDR2 reads SYDVKM. CDR3 sequence (DNA): TGCGCCAGCAGTTCACCGGGACTAGCGCGCGTGCGCCGAGACATCGAGCAGTTCTTC. It encodes CASSSPGLARVRRDIEQFF.

This clone turned up a few times. The chain is built from TRBV28 and TRBJ2-7; the D is unclear. CDR1 MDHEN and CDR2 SYDVKM come from the germline V gene. V was shortened by 3 bases and J by 7 bases, with 7 bases between the two germline ends. The CDR3 consists of 11 residues. The CDR3 protein is CASSFRREQYF. In DNA form, the CDR3 reads TGTGCCAGCAGTTTTAGGCGAGAGCAGTACTTC.

At least ten counts were recorded for this clone. This chain uses TRBV27 with TRBJ2-5; 8 nucleotides agree with TRBD2. This CDR3 is built from 14 residues. Germline V CDR1 and CDR2: MNHEY, SMNVEV (reference sequence). Losses at the gene ends were 5 bases for V and 7 bases for J; bases not matched to a gene: 9. The chain's CDR3 is CASSNSYGGGTQYF. The CDR3 region has the DNA TGTGCCAGCAGTAACTCCTACGGGGGGGGGACCCAGTACTTC.

This clone was observed at least ten times. CDR3 in DNA: TGTGCCAGCAAGGAAGTGTTAGCCTACGAGCAGTACTTC. Protein: CASKEVLAYEQYF. The chain is built from TRBV2 and TRBJ2-7; D is unclear. V was trimmed by 7 bases and J by 2 bases, leaving 12 bases between them. The CDR3 has 13 amino acids. CDR1 SNHLY and CDR2 FYNNEI come from the germline V gene.

This clone appeared many times. V gene TRBV27 combines with J gene TRBJ1-2; 7 bases map to TRBD1. This CDR3 has 15 residues. The V gene's germline CDR1 is MNHEY and CDR2 SMNVEV (reference sequence). V was pared by 7 bases and J by 7 bases, with 15 bases of the junction left unmatched. CDR3 loop: CASTPGTDPNRGYTF. CDR3 DNA: TGTGCCAGCACCCCAGGGACAGATCCGAACCGTGGCTACACCTTC.

This clone was recorded at least ten times. This chain connects TRBV28 to TRBJ1-4, with a possible D match to TRBD1 (5 bases). This CDR3 spans 14 amino acids. Trimming left V 2 bases short and J 3 bases short, with 7 bases between. The V gene's germline CDR1 is MDHEN and CDR2 SYDVKM. The CDR3 bases are TGTGCCAGCAGTTTAGGGGGGGCTAATGAAAAACTGTTTTTT. Amino acid sequence: CASSLGGANEKLFF.